Reported below is one T cell receptor beta chain. The data derive from a study of blood T cell repertoires in COVID-19. Study background: COVID-19 samples, acute and convalescent, were from the United States, Italy and Spain.

The V gene's germline CDR1 is LGHDT and CDR2 YNNKEL (reference sequence). The CDR3 runs to 13 residues. V was pared by 5 bases and J by 1 base, with 8 bases between. Original methodology: Cell counts per sample came from amplifying reference gene primers. Repertoires were generated with immunoSEQ multiplex PCR, while TCRdb's copy carries only in-frame clones and drops some. The V and J calls and clone size were taken over from that table, and D and trimming were inferred from the DNA. Of 190,000 or so clones in the sample, 70% to 90% were seen once. Input material: peripheral blood. The rearrangement links TRBV3-1 (or the pseudogene TRBV3-2) to TRBJ1-1; possible D gene TRBD1, 5 bases. This receptor was identified in a man aged 35-49 years with active or convalescent COVID-19. CDR3 sequence (DNA): TGTGCCAGCAGCTTTCAGGGGAACACTGAAGCTTTCTTT. Translated, it gives CASSFQGNTEAFF.